This T cell receptor beta chain was sequenced for a study of shared clonotypes between healthy human individuals. Trimming cost V 0 bases and J 6 bases, with 15 bases left between them. This CDR3 has 14 residues. Germline V CDR1 and CDR2: SQVTM, ANQGSEA. On this clone itself: Antigen specificity is unknown.

In the original processing: Filtering differed for immunoSEQ, which gave only junction sequences without quality scores. Data came from immunoSEQ multiplex PCR; TCRdb stores just in-frame clones and leaves some out. V and J calls and clone size follow that table, whereas D and trimming were derived from the DNA. The sample lists about 1 million clones; roughly 75% were seen once. The study's findings and limits: As a rule, naive subsets had a larger estimated richness than memory subsets. Approximately 5% was the fraction of naive CD4 clonotypes found shared across several donors.

The sample was memory CD4+ T cells sorted from blood. As to subset: CD45RA-negative fraction. The rearrangement uses TRBV29-1 and TRBJ2-7, with D possibly TRBD1 on 6 matching bases. The source of this sequence is a man younger than 35 in good health. DNA of the CDR3: TGCAGCGTTGAAGATGGACAGTTGTTTCGCGAGCAGTACTTC. Protein product: CSVEDGQLFREQYF.